This T cell receptor beta chain was recorded in a study of blood T cell repertoires in COVID-19. Background on the study: Some COVID-19 samples were acute and others convalescent; all came from the United States, Italy and Spain.

Per the authors' pipeline: Reference gene primer amplification yielded estimated nucleated cell counts. TCRdb keeps only in-frame clones here, not all; method: immunoSEQ multiplex PCR. V and J calls and clone size follow that table, whereas D and trimming were derived from the DNA. The table lists roughly 280,000 clones, roughly nine tenths of them singletons. This CDR3 contains 15 residues. CDR1 and CDR2 from the germline V gene are MDHEN and SYDVKM. V shed 6 bases and J shed 5 bases, with 16 bases lying between them. This receptor was obtained from a man younger than 30 with active or convalescent COVID-19. Sequencing was performed on peripheral blood. The chain couples TRBV28 to TRBJ1-4; no reliable D call. The CDR3 DNA reads as TGTGCCAGCAGCAACGTTGTCGGCGGGAATGAAAAACTGTTTTTT. Protein: CASSNVVGGNEKLFF.